This T cell receptor (beta chain) was obtained from a study of beta chain features in type 1 diabetes. With 0 bases removed from V and 3 bases from J, the gap between germline ends came to 9 bases. This CDR3 region has 15 residues. CDR1 and CDR2 from the germline V gene are KGHSH and LQKENI. Expressed TCRB transcripts were sequenced after all isolated RNA was converted to cDNA. Data came from immunoSEQ multiplex PCR; TCRdb stores just in-frame clones and leaves some out. This sample yields approximately 730,000 clones, of which 13% are seen a single time; 0.02% to 0.025% belongs to the top ten. One heparinised blood draw, averaging approximately 0.11 L, came from each donor. CD45RO/CCR7/CD25/CD127/CD95/CD27 staining was used to isolate CD4+ naive, central memory, regulatory and stem cell-like memory cells by sorting. This clone was observed a few times. The antigen is undetermined. Study-wide results and caveats: Since sequencing was performed on cDNA, cells with high TCR expression could be over-represented. TCRB CDR3s from Type 1 diabetes patients were moderately but significantly shorter in all four CD4+ subsets. Resolution of whether HLA type affects TCRB rearrangement was not achieved here.

The sequenced material came from naive CD4+ T cells from blood. This chain joins TRBV18 and TRBJ1-3, with unresolved D. This sequence was found in a man aged 18 to 29 with type 1 diabetes. As DNA, the CDR3 is TGTGCCAGCTCACCACCAAGGAGTGGTGGAAACACCATATATTTT. Translated: CASSPPRSGGNTIYF.